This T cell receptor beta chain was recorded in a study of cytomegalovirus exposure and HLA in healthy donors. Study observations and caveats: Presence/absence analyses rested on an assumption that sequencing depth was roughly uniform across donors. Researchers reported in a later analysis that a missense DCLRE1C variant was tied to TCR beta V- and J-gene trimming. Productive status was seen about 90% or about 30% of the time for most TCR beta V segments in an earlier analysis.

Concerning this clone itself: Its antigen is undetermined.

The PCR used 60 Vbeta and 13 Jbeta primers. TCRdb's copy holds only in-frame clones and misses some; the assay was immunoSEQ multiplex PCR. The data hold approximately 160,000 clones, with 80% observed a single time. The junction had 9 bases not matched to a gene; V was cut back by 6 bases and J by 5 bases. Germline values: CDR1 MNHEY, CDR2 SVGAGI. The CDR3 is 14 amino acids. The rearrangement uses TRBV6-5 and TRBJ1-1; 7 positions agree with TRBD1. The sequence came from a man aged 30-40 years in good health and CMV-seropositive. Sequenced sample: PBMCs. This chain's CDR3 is CASSLFTQGTEAFF. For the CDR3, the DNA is TGTGCCAGCAGCCTCTTCACACAGGGGACTGAAGCTTTCTTT.